These 25 T cell receptor beta chains were all obtained from the same sample, sequenced in a study of brain T cells in children with intractable seizures. Repertoires were generated with immunoSEQ multiplex PCR, while TCRdb's copy carries only in-frame clones and drops some. The table has under 150,000 clones, 90% to 95% seen once; the top ten hold around 4.1%. The sample consisted of peripheral blood, taken at surgery. All receptors come from a boy in the first two years of life with hemimegalencephaly and intractable seizures.

The genes are TRBV4-2 and TRBJ2-7; 9 nucleotides line up with TRBD2. V shed 0 bases, J shed 6 bases, and the junction held 6 bases outside the gene matches. Germline CDR1 and CDR2: LGHNA and YNFKEQ. This CDR3 has 15 residues. The CDR3 coding sequence is TGTGCCAGCAGCCAAGAGGCCCTAGCGGGACGCGAGCAGTACTTC. The encoded protein is CASSQEALAGREQYF.

The V and J genes are TRBV10-3 and TRBJ1-3; tentatively, D is TRBD1 (6 bases). The germline CDR1 and CDR2 sequences are ENHRY and SYGVKD. The CDR3 spans 14 residues. Trimming took off 6 bases at V and 3 bases at J, with 12 bases between the two ends. CDR3 protein: CAIRSPGDGNTIYF. The CDR3 DNA reads as TGTGCCATCAGAAGCCCAGGGGATGGAAACACCATATATTTT.

The gene calls are TRBV4-1 and TRBJ2-7; D not resolved. Per the germline V gene, CDR1 is MGHRA and CDR2 is YSYEKL. Trimming stripped 5 bases from V and 3 bases from J, with 11 bases between. CDR3 length equals 13 residues. The CDR3 loop is CASSFYLSYEQYF. Here the CDR3 DNA reads TGCGCCAGCAGCTTTTATTTGAGCTACGAGCAGTACTTC.

This clone was seen only a few times. The chain is built from TRBV19 and TRBJ1-5, with D unclear. This CDR3 is built from 13 residues. V was trimmed by 7 bases and J by 5 bases, leaving 12 bases between them. Germline V gene data show CDR1 as LNHDA and CDR2 as SQIVND (reference sequence). This CDR3 is CASMGSFYQPQHF. CDR3 DNA: TGTGCCAGTATGGGGTCCTTTTATCAGCCCCAGCATTTT.

The rearrangement links TRBV5-1 to TRBJ2-1, with TRBD2 identical over 12 bases. The germline V gene encodes CDR1 SGHRS and CDR2 YFSETQ. CDR3 length equals 17 residues. V dropped 1 base and J dropped 2; count of bases not matched to a gene: 4. The CDR3 DNA reads TGCGCCAGCAGCTTGCCCCGGACTAGCGGGGCCTACAATGAGCAGTTCTTC. It specifies CASSLPRTSGAYNEQFF.

The chain links TRBV19 to TRBJ2-3; D possibly matches TRBD1 or TRBD2 (6 bases each). This CDR3 has 14 residues. V dropped 9 bases and J dropped 2 bases, with 15 bases sitting between them. CDR1 LNHDA and CDR2 SQIVND come from the germline V gene (reference sequence). The CDR3: CASGGGKATDTQYF. CDR3 sequence (DNA): TGTGCCAGCGGGGGCGGAAAGGCCACAGATACGCAGTATTTT.

V gene TRBV2 combines with J gene TRBJ2-7; maybe TRBD1 (7 bases). Trimming removed 3 bases at V and 2 bases at J, with 11 bases between. Looked up from germline, CDR1 is SNHLY and CDR2 is FYNNEI. CDR3 length: 14 residues. The DNA for the CDR3 is TGTGCCAGCAGTGATATCAGGGGGGCCTACGAGCAGTACTTC. Protein: CASSDIRGAYEQYF.

The chain combines TRBV4-1 with TRBJ1-6; TRBD1 aligns across 7 bases. V shed 1 base and J 0 bases; nucleotides not matched to a gene: 3. The CDR3 has 17 amino acids. The V gene's germline CDR1 is MGHRA and CDR2 YSYEKL. Written as DNA, the CDR3 is TGCGCCAGCAGCCAAGCGGGGGACAGCTCCTATAATTCACCCCTCCACTTT. It translates to CASSQAGDSSYNSPLHF.

This clone was seen a single time. The chain has TRBV4-3 and TRBJ2-2; D gene unclear. This CDR3 spans 17 amino acids. V dropped 0 bases and J dropped 5 bases, with 16 bases sitting between them. CDR1 is LGHNA, CDR2 YSLEER, per germline. The CDR3 protein is CASSQDFIFGETGELFF. In nucleotides, the CDR3 is TGCGCCAGCAGCCAAGATTTCATCTTTGGGGAAACCGGGGAGCTGTTTTTT.

The chain combines TRBV2 with TRBJ2-2; possibly TRBD2 for D (5 bases). Germline values: CDR1 SNHLY, CDR2 FYNNEI. The CDR3 is made up of 15 amino acids. V was shortened by 6 bases and J by 3 bases, with 14 bases between the two germline ends. As DNA, the CDR3 is TGTGCCAGCAGCCTCGGGGATAGGTACACCGGGGAGCTGTTTTTT. Translating it yields CASSLGDRYTGELFF.

The chain employs TRBV4-1 and TRBJ1-5; D is unresolved. CDR1 and CDR2 from the germline V gene are MGHRA and YSYEKL. This CDR3 is 16 amino acids long. Trimming shortened V by 1 base and J by 5 bases, and 15 bases separated the two germline ends. The CDR3 DNA reads TGCGCCAGCAGCCAAGTAGGAGGTGAGGCCGATCAGCCCCAGCATTTT. It yields the protein CASSQVGGEADQPQHF.

The rearrangement uses TRBV6-6 and TRBJ2-1; D is uncertain. This CDR3 region has 17 residues. Germline V gene sequence: CDR1 MNHNY, CDR2 SVGAGI (reference sequence). The ends were cut back, 5 bases at V and 12 bases at J, with 29 bases in the middle. CDR3 residues: CASSPVPTALRLGWQFF. In DNA, the CDR3 is TGTGCCAGCAGTCCGGTCCCCACAGCGCTCCGGTTAGGTTGGCAGTTCTTC.

The DNA of the CDR3 is TGTGCCAGCAGTCCAAGTCGGGCTTCTGGGGGTTCACCCCTCCACTTT. The encoded protein is CASSPSRASGGSPLHF. The chain joins TRBV27 to TRBJ1-6; D perhaps matches TRBD1 (5 bases). The germline CDR1 and CDR2 sequences are MNHEY and SMNVEV (reference sequence). This CDR3 is built from 16 residues. The germline V and J ends were trimmed by 5 bases and 9 bases, with 20 bases remaining between them.

The chain uses TRBV2 and TRBJ1-5, with D perhaps TRBD1 (5 bases). Germline CDR1 SNHLY, CDR2 FYNNEI. The CDR3 covers 14 residues. V lost 1 base and J 7 bases, leaving 11 bases between the germline ends. DNA for the CDR3: TGTGCCAGCAGTGAAGTCAGGGAATGGCAGCCCCAGCATTTT. Translated, it gives CASSEVREWQPQHF.

V is TRBV3-1 (or the pseudogene TRBV3-2) and J is TRBJ1-5; D not resolved. Germline CDR1 reads LGHDT; CDR2 reads YNNKEL (reference sequence). The V and J ends lost 4 bases and 5 bases respectively, with 21 bases between them. The CDR3 runs to 17 residues. CDR3 sequence reads: CASSRSRPIWHHQPQHF. CDR3 in DNA: TGTGCCAGCAGCCGGAGTCGTCCCATTTGGCATCATCAGCCCCAGCATTTT.

CDR3 in amino acids: CASSIFPVGGSEKLFF. The CDR3 DNA is TGTGCCAGTAGTATCTTTCCCGTAGGGGGGAGCGAAAAACTGTTTTTT. The chain couples TRBV19 to TRBJ1-4; weak D call: TRBD1 (6 bases). The CDR3 totals 16 residues. Between the trimmed V and J ends, which lost 3 bases and 8 bases, there was a span of 19 bases. Germline lookup yields CDR1 LNHDA and CDR2 SQIVND (reference sequence).

The chain joins TRBV9 to TRBJ2-5, with TRBD2 identical over 8 bases. The CDR3 totals 16 residues. The ends lost 3 bases at V and 5 bases at J; junction bases unmatched: 12. Germline V gene data show CDR1 as SGDLS and CDR2 as YYNGEE. This CDR3 is CASSGGGGRPGETQYF. For the CDR3, the DNA is TGTGCCAGCAGCGGCGGCGGGGGGCGCCCCGGGGAGACCCAGTACTTC.

The V and J genes are TRBV4-1 and TRBJ2-3; TRBD2 agrees at 8 bases. V shed 0 bases and J 0 bases; nucleotides not matched to a gene: 2. Germline values: CDR1 MGHRA, CDR2 YSYEKL. This CDR3 is built from 16 residues. As DNA, the CDR3 is TGCGCCAGCAGCCAAGATGGACTAGCTAGCACAGATACGCAGTATTTT. This translates into CASSQDGLASTDTQYF.

This chain links TRBV28 with TRBJ1-3; D uncertain. CDR1 is MDHEN, CDR2 SYDVKM, per germline. The CDR3 consists of 15 residues. V was cut by 1 base and J by 4 bases, with 11 bases left in between. The CDR3 DNA reads as TGTGCCAGCAGTTTATTCCTTCACAGCGGAAACACCATATATTTT. It translates to CASSLFLHSGNTIYF.

The chain has TRBV3-1 (or the pseudogene TRBV3-2) and TRBJ2-5; D unresolved. V lost 2 bases and J 4 bases, leaving 14 bases between the germline ends. The CDR3 contains 15 residues. Germline CDR1 reads LGHDT; CDR2 reads YNNKEL (reference sequence). As DNA, the CDR3 is TGTGCCAGCAGCCAACTGCAAGCAGATGGAGAGACCCAGTACTTC. It encodes CASSQLQADGETQYF.

This chain joins TRBV9 and TRBJ1-1; D might be TRBD1 (6 bases). The CDR3 runs 14 residues. Trimming removed 3 bases from V and 4 bases from J, with 13 bases in between. The germline CDR1 and CDR2 sequences are SGDLS and YYNGEE. The DNA of the CDR3 is TGTGCCAGCAGCGCTTGGGGAGGGGGCACTGAAGCTTTCTTT. Encoded protein: CASSAWGGGTEAFF.

The chain uses TRBV5-4 and TRBJ2-2; 7 bases are shared with TRBD2. CDR3 length equals 16 residues. Trimming cost V 2 bases and J 2 bases; bases outside gene matches: 6. In germline, CDR1 is SGHNT, CDR2 YYREEE (reference sequence). The CDR3 DNA follows: TGTGCCAGCAGCTTTGGGGGAGCGGGAAACACCGGGGAGCTGTTTTTT. Amino acids: CASSFGGAGNTGELFF.

The chain is built from TRBV12-3 or TRBV12-4 and TRBJ2-7; no clear D. V was shortened by 2 bases and J by 6 bases, with 11 bases between the two germline ends. The CDR3 consists of 13 residues. The CDR3 loop is CASSLLGTGEQYF. In DNA, the CDR3 is TGTGCCAGCAGTTTACTGGGAACGGGCGAGCAGTACTTC.

The J gene is TRBJ2-2, the V gene TRBV28, with 9 bases matching TRBD2. Germline trimming cut 7 bases from V and 7 bases from J; bases unmatched to any gene: 10. CDR3 length: 15 residues. Germline-derived CDR1 and CDR2 are MDHEN and SYDVKM. CDR3 DNA: TGTGCCAGCAAAACTTCTCTAGCGGGATTCGGGGAGCTGTTTTTT. Protein: CASKTSLAGFGELFF.

The rearrangement uses TRBV10-2 and TRBJ2-2; D possibly corresponds to TRBD2 (6 bases). From germline, CDR1 is WSHSY and CDR2 SAAADI. With 6 bases removed from V and 5 bases from J, the gap between germline ends came to 13 bases. CDR3 length equals 14 residues. The CDR3 DNA follows: TGCGCCAGCAGGCGGGACTTAGTAACCGGGGAGCTGTTTTTT. Protein sequence: CASRRDLVTGELFF.